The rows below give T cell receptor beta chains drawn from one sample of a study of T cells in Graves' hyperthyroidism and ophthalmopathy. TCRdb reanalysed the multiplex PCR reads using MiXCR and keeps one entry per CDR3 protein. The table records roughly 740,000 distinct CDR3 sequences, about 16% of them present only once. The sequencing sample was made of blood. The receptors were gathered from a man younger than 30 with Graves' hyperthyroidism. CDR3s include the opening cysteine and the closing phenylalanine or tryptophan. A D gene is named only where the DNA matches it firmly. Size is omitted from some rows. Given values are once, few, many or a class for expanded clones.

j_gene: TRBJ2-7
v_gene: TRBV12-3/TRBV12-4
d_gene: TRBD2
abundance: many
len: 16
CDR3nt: TGTGCCAGCAGCCGTCGTGGCGGGAGGGCCATGGACGAGCAGTACTTC
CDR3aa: CASSRRGGRAMDEQYF

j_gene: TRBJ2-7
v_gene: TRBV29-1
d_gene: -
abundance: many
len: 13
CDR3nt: TGCAGCGTTGAAGACTCCAGCAGTTACGAGCAGTACTTC
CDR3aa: CSVEDSSSYEQYF

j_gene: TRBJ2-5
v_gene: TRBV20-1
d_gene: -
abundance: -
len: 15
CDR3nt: TGCAGTGCTACGCCAGTCCGGGACGACCAAGAGACCCAGTACTTC
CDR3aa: CSATPVRDDQETQYF

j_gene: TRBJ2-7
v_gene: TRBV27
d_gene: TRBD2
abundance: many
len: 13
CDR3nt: TGTGCCAGCAAGAGCGGGAGTCAATACGAGCAGTACTTC
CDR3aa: CASKSGSQYEQYF

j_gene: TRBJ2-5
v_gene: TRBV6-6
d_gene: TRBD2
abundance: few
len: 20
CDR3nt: TGTGCCAGCAGTTACTCGAGTGGCAGTGGGGGACTAGCGGGCCAAGAGACCCAGTACTTC
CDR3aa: CASSYSSGSGGLAGQETQYF

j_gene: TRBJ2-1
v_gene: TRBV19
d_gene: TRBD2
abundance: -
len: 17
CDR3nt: TGTGCCAGTAGCCCAGTACTCGGACTAGCGGAGTACAATGAGCAGTTCTTC
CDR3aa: CASSPVLGLAEYNEQFF

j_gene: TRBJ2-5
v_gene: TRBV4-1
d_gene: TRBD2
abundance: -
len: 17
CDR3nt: TGCGCCAGCAGCCAAGTCAGGGTCCGGGAGGCCCGGGAGACCCAGTACTTC
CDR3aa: CASSQVRVREARETQYF

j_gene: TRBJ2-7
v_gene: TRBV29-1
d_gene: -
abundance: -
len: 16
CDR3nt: TGCAGCGTTGTAGTTTTGGGAGTTATAAGAACCTACGAGCAGTACTTC
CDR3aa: CSVVVLGVIRTYEQYF

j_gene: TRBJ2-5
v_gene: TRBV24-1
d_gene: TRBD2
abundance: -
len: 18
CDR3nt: TGTGCCACCAGTGATTTAACCGGGACTAGCGGTACCCAAGAGACCCAGTACTTC
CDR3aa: CATSDLTGTSGTQETQYF

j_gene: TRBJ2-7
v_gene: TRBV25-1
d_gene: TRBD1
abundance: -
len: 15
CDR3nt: TGTGCCAGCAGTGCGACAGGGTTCGGCAACTACGAGCAGTACTTC
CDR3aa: CASSATGFGNYEQYF

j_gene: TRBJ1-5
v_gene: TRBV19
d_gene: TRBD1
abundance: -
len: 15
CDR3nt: TGTGCCACCCGGACAGGAGGATATAGCAATCAGCCCCAGCATTTT
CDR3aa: CATRTGGYSNQPQHF

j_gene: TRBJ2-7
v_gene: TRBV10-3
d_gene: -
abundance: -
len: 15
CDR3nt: TGTGCCATCAGTGAGTCAGCCACAACACTACGAAAGCAGTACTTC
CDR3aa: CAISESATTLRKQYF

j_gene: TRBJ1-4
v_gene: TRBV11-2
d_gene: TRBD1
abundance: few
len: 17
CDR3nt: TGTGCCAGCAGCTCCGACAGGGGAGCATCAATAGGCGAAAAACTGTTTTTT
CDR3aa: CASSSDRGASIGEKLFF

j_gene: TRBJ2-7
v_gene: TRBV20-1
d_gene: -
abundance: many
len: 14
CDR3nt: TGCAGTGCCTTCGACAGGAGGAACTCCTACGAGCAGTACTTC
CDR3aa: CSAFDRRNSYEQYF

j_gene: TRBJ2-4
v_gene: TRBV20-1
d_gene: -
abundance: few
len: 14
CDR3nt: TGCAGTGCTAGCCCCCAGCTAGCCAAAAACATTCAGTACTTC
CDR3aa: CSASPQLAKNIQYF

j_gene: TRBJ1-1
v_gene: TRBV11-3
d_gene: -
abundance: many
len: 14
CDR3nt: TGTGCCAGCAGCTTAGATCCCAGGAAGGTAGGAGCTTTCTTT
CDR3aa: CASSLDPRKVGAFF